This T cell receptor beta chain was found in a study of T cell responses to AZD1222 COVID-19 vaccine. Only in-frame clones appear in the TCRdb table, and some are missing; sequencing was by immunoSEQ multiplex PCR. This table holds over 75,000 clones, 87% found once. As to this clone: Its matching antigen is unknown.

Overall study results and limits: Only a handful of individuals given AZD1222 were seropositive at baseline.

J gave up 2 bases and V 10 bases, and 11 bases lay outside the gene matches. The CDR3 is 14 amino acids. Germline loops: CDR1 ENHRY, CDR2 SYGVKD. The chain joins TRBV10-3 to TRBJ2-7; 7 positions agree with TRBD1. Sample: peripheral blood, taken 28 days after the second AZD1222 dose. The source of this sequence is an adult who received the AZD1222 COVID-19 vaccine. The DNA of the CDR3 is TGTGCCACTAATACCGGGACAGAGCCCTACGAGCAGTACTTC. It encodes CATNTGTEPYEQYF.